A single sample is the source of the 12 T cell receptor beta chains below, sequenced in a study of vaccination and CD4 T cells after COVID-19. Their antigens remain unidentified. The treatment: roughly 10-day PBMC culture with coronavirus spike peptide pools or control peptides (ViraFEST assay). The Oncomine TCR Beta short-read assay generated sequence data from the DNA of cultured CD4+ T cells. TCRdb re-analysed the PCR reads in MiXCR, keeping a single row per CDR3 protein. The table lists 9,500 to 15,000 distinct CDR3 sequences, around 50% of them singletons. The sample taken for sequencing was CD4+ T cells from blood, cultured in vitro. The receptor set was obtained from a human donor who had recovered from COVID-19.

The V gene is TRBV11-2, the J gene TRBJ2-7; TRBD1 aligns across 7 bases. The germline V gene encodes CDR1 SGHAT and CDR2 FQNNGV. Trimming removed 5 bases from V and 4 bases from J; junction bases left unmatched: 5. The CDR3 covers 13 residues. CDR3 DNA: TGTGCCAGCAGCCTACACAGGGGTTACGAGCAGTACTTC. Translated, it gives CASSLHRGYEQYF.

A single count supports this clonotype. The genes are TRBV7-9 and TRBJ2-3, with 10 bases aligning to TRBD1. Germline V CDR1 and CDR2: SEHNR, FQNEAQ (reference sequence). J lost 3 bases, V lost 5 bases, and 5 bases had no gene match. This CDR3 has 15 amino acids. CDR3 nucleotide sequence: TGTGCCAGCAGCCCGGGACAGGGGAGGACAGATACGCAGTATTTT. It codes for CASSPGQGRTDTQYF.

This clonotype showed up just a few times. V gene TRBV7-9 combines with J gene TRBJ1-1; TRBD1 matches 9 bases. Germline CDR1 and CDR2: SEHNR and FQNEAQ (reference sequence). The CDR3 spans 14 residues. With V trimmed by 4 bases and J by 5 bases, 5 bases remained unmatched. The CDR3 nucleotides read TGTGCCAGCAGCTCTACAGGGGGCGGAACTGAAGCTTTCTTT. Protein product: CASSSTGGGTEAFF.

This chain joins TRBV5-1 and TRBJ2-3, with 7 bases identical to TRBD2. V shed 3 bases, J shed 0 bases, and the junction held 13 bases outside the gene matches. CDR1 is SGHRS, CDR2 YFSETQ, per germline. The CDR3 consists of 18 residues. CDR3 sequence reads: CASSWRGTIEGSTDTQYF. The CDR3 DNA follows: TGCGCCAGCAGCTGGCGAGGGACTATAGAGGGAAGCACAGATACGCAGTATTTT.

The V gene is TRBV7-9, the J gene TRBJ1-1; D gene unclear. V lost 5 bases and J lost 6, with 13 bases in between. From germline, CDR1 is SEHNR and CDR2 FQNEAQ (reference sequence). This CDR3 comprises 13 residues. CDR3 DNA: TGTGCCAGCAGCCGCCCAATGTCTTCTGAAGCTTTCTTT. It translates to CASSRPMSSEAFF.

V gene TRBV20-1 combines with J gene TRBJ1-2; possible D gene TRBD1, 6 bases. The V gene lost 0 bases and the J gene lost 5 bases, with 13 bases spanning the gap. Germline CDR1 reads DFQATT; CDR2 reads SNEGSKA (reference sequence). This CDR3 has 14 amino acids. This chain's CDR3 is CSAREDRALYGYTF. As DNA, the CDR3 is TGCAGTGCTAGAGAGGACAGAGCCCTGTATGGCTACACCTTC.

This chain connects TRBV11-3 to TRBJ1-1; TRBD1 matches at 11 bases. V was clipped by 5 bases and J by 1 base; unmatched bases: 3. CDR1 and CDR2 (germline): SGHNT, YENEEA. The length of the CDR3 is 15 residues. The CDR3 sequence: CASSAGQGANTEAFF. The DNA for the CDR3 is TGTGCCAGCAGCGCAGGACAGGGGGCGAACACTGAAGCTTTCTTT.

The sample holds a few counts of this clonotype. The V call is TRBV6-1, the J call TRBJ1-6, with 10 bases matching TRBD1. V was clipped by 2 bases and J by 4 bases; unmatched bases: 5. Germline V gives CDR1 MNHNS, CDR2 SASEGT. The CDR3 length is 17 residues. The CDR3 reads CASSEWTGGGYNSPLHF. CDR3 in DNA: TGTGCCAGCAGTGAATGGACAGGGGGGGGATATAATTCACCCCTCCACTTT.

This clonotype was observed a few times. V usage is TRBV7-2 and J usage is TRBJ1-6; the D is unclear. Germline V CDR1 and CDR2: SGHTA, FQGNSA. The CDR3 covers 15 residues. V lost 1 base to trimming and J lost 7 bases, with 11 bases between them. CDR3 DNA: TGTGCCAGCAGCTTAGTATGGGTTAAGAATTCACCCCTCCACTTT. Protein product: CASSLVWVKNSPLHF.

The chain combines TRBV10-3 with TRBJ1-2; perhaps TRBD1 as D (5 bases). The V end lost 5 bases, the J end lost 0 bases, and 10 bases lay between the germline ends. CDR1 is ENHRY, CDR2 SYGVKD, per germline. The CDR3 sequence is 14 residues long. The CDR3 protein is CAISLGVANYGYTF. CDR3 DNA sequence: TGTGCCATCAGTCTAGGGGTAGCTAACTATGGCTACACCTTC.

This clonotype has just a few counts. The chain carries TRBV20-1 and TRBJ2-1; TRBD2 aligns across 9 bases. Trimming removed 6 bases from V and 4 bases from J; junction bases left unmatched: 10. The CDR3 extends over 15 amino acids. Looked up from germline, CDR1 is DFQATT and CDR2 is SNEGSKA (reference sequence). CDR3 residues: CSAKQPSGIYNEQFF. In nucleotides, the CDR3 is TGCAGTGCCAAACAGCCTAGCGGGATATACAATGAGCAGTTCTTC.

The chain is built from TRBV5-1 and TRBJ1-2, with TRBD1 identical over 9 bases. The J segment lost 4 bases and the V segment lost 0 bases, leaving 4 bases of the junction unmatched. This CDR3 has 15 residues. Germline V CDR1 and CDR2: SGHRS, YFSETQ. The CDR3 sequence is CASSLGQGGLYGYTF. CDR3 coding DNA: TGCGCCAGCAGCTTGGGACAGGGGGGACTCTATGGCTACACCTTC. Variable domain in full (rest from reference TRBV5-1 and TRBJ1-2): KAGVTQTPRYLIKTRGQQVTLSCSPISGHRSVSWYQQTPGQGLQFLFEYFSETQRNKGNFPGRFSGRQFSNSRSEMNVSTLELGDSALYLCASSLGQGGLYGYTFGSGTRLTVV.